The 32 T cell receptor beta chains given below trace back to one sample, sequenced in a study of shared clonotypes between healthy human individuals. Assay: immunoSEQ multiplex PCR; the TCRdb copy retains only in-frame clones and omits some. Of fewer than 850,000 clones in the sample, around 91% are singletons; the top ten hold 30% to 40%. Sequenced sample: memory CD8+ T cells from PBMCs. The subset was: CD45RO+ cells pooled with CCR7-negative TemRA cells. The receptor set was obtained from a man younger than 30 in good health. Some clones in this sample may be carry-over from other donors' samples.

The chain has TRBV25-1 and TRBJ2-5; TRBD2 matches at 7 bases. The J call may not be correct, given that the DNA end is closer to TRBJ2-7. The CDR3 loop spans 14 amino acids. Germline V CDR1 and CDR2: MGHDK, SYGVNS. This CDR3 reads CASSESGITYEQYF. The CDR3 DNA is TGTGCCAGCAGTGAGAGCGGGATTACCTACGAGCAGTACTTC.

The chain links TRBV6-5 to TRBJ2-1, with 9 bases matching TRBD1. J lost 7 bases, V lost 8 bases, and 6 bases had no gene match. Germline V gene lookup returns CDR1 MNHEY and CDR2 SVGAGI. The CDR3 totals 13 residues. The CDR3 here is CASEGQGPNEQFF. In DNA, the CDR3 is TGTGCCAGCGAGGGACAGGGCCCAAATGAGCAGTTCTTC.

J is TRBJ2-7 and V is TRBV11-2; D is perhaps TRBD2 (6 bases). This CDR3 is built from 16 residues. V was trimmed by 3 bases and J by 1 base, leaving 16 bases between them. Germline CDR1 reads SGHAT; CDR2 reads FQNNGV. For the CDR3, the DNA is TGTGCCAGCAGCTTCGGTAGAGCGGGTCTTTCCTACGAGCAGTACTTC. It specifies CASSFGRAGLSYEQYF.

The rearrangement links TRBV4-3 to TRBJ2-3; D uncertain. The germline V gene has CDR1 LGHNA and CDR2 YSLEER. The CDR3 length is 19 residues. The V and J ends lost 0 bases and 0 bases respectively, with 19 bases between them. For the CDR3, the DNA is TGCGCCAGCAGCCAAGACCTTTACCCCCCAGCTCAGAGCACAGATACGCAGTATTTT. This encodes CASSQDLYPPAQSTDTQYF.

About this clone: Other nucleotide sequences from this sample produce the same CDR3. The chain is built from TRBV6-5 and TRBJ1-5; no clear D. In germline, CDR1 is MNHEY, CDR2 SVGAGI. The CDR3 covers 12 residues. Trimming took 1 base from V and 4 from J, leaving 2 bases between them. For the CDR3, the DNA is TGTGCCAGCAGTTACTTGAATCAGCCCCAGCATTTT. Protein: CASSYLNQPQHF.

This chain connects TRBV7-9 to TRBJ1-4; D may be TRBD1 (6 bases). The ends were cut back, 6 bases at V and 6 bases at J, with 20 bases in the middle. Germline CDR1 is SEHNR and CDR2 is FQNEAQ (reference sequence). CDR3 length: 16 residues. The chain's CDR3 is CASRNLRGEDHEKLFF. CDR3 DNA sequence: TGTGCCAGCAGAAATCTTAGGGGGGAGGATCATGAAAAACTGTTTTTT. The full variable domain, completed using reference TRBV7-9 and TRBJ1-4, is DTGVSQNPRHKITKRGQNVTFRCDPISEHNRLYWYRQTLGQGPEFLTYFQNEAQLEKSRLLSDRFSAERPKGSFSTLEIQRTEQGDSAMYLCASRNLRGEDHEKLFFGSGTQLSVL.

V and J are TRBV28 and TRBJ2-7; unclear D gene. V lost 3 bases and J lost 0, with 9 bases in between. Germline V gene data show CDR1 as MDHEN and CDR2 as SYDVKM. The CDR3 has 14 residues. CDR3 sequence (DNA): TGTGCCAGCAGTTTGTCGCAGAACTCCTACGAGCAGTACTTC. Amino acid sequence: CASSLSQNSYEQYF.

V and J are TRBV9 and TRBJ2-5, with unresolved D. Germline lookup yields CDR1 SGDLS and CDR2 YYNGEE. The CDR3 covers 14 residues. V was pared by 3 bases and J by 0 bases, with 9 bases between. The CDR3 reads CASSADGYQETQYF. Here the CDR3 DNA reads TGTGCCAGCAGCGCGGATGGGTACCAAGAGACCCAGTACTTC.

V and J are TRBV29-1 and TRBJ2-7; D tentatively reads TRBD1 or TRBD2 (5 bases each). CDR1 and CDR2 from the germline V gene are SQVTM and ANQGSEA. V was cut by 4 bases and J by 0 bases, with 10 bases left in between. This CDR3 has 13 amino acids. The CDR3 coding sequence is TGCAGCGTTGTGGGGGAAGCCTCCTACGAGCAGTACTTC. Protein sequence: CSVVGEASYEQYF.

The V and J genes are TRBV28 and TRBJ2-1; TRBD2 agrees at 7 bases. The V gene's germline CDR1 is MDHEN and CDR2 SYDVKM. The CDR3 contains 15 residues. V dropped 5 bases and J dropped 8; count of bases not matched to a gene: 12. The CDR3 is CASSPRLGGPYEQFF. CDR3 coding DNA: TGTGCCAGCAGTCCCCGGTTGGGAGGGCCCTATGAGCAGTTCTTC.

V gene TRBV7-9 combines with J gene TRBJ2-2, with 8 bases matching TRBD1. Germline-derived CDR1 and CDR2 are SEHNR and FQNEAQ (reference sequence). After removal of 5 bases from V and 1 base from J, the junction contained 6 bases not matched to a gene. The CDR3 runs 16 residues. The CDR3 DNA reads TGTGCCAGCAGCCGAACAGGGGGGAGGAACACCGGGGAGCTGTTTTTT. Translated: CASSRTGGRNTGELFF.

This clone has more than one count but fewer than ten. The gene calls are TRBV7-2 and TRBJ2-7; 11 bases align to TRBD2. The trim removed 5 bases at V and 2 bases at J, leaving 11 bases unmatched. In germline, CDR1 is SGHTA, CDR2 FQGNSA. The CDR3 loop spans 17 amino acids. The chain's CDR3 is CASSAGTSGHMPYEQYF. CDR3 DNA: TGTGCCAGCAGCGCAGGGACTAGCGGCCATATGCCCTACGAGCAGTACTTC.

About this clone itself: A much larger clone sits a single nucleotide away, making a read error possible. The CDR3 spells CASSPQGPRVSTEAFF. CDR3 DNA: TGTGCCAGCTCACCACAGGGGCCCCGTGTGAGCACTGAAGCTTTCTTT. The chain combines TRBV18 with TRBJ1-1, with D possibly matching TRBD1 (5 bases). Deletions cut 1 base from V and 4 bases from J, with 16 bases between. Germline lookup yields CDR1 KGHSH and CDR2 LQKENI. CDR3 length equals 16 residues. Combining the CDR3 with reference TRBV18 and TRBJ1-1 gives the whole variable domain NAGVMQNPRHLVRRRGQEARLRCSPMKGHSHVYWYRQLPEEGLKFMVYLQKENIIDESGMPKERFSAEFPKEGPSILRIQQVVRGDSAAYFCASSPQGPRVSTEAFFGQGTRLTVV.

The chain uses TRBV6-4 and TRBJ2-1, with 8 positions matching TRBD1. V lost 0 bases, J lost 10 bases, and 8 bases stayed unmatched. Germline V CDR1 and CDR2: MRHNA, SNTAGT. The CDR3 has 15 residues. The CDR3 bases are TGTGCCAGCAGTGACTCGCCGACAGGGGCAAACGAGCAGTTCTTC. This gives the protein CASSDSPTGANEQFF.

The V call is TRBV7-3, the J call TRBJ2-1; D is perhaps TRBD2 (6 bases). CDR3 length: 14 amino acids. V lost 3 bases and J 5 bases, leaving 11 bases between the germline ends. CDR1 and CDR2 from the germline V gene are SGHTA and FQGTGA. CDR3 region: CASSFLAWNNEQFF. DNA of the CDR3: TGTGCCAGCAGCTTTCTAGCGTGGAACAATGAGCAGTTCTTC.

This chain links TRBV7-8 with TRBJ2-7; TRBD2 agrees at 7 bases. CDR1 is SGHVS and CDR2 is FQNEAQ in the germline V gene. After removal of 4 bases from V and 2 bases from J, the junction contained 14 bases not matched to a gene. The CDR3 is made up of 17 amino acids. CDR3: CASSSYLGGTITYEQYF. Here the CDR3 DNA reads TGTGCCAGCAGCTCCTACCTGGGGGGGACCATCACCTACGAGCAGTACTTC.

This chain uses TRBV11-2 with TRBJ1-2; a possible D gene is TRBD1 (5 bases). V lost 3 bases and J 4 bases, leaving 15 bases between the germline ends. The germline V gene has CDR1 SGHAT and CDR2 FQNNGV. The CDR3 loop spans 15 amino acids. CDR3 protein: CASSLGSGGVYGYTF. In DNA, the CDR3 is TGTGCCAGCAGCTTGGGATCCGGGGGGGTCTATGGCTACACCTTC. Full variable domain (remainder filled in from reference TRBV11-2 and TRBJ1-2): EAGVAQSPRYKIIEKRQSVAFWCNPISGHATLYWYQQILGQGPKLLIQFQNNGVVDDSQLPKDRFSAERLKGVDSTLKIQPAKLEDSAVYLCASSLGSGGVYGYTFGSGTRLTVV.

The chain is built from TRBV4-2 and TRBJ2-6; D gene ambiguous. CDR1 is LGHNA, CDR2 YNFKEQ, per germline. V lost 0 bases, J lost 0 bases, and 9 bases lay in between. The CDR3 spans 17 residues. CDR3 in DNA: TGTGCCAGCAGCCAAGACGTGGACCTCTCTGGGGCCAACGTCCTGACTTTC. This codes for CASSQDVDLSGANVLTF.

The chain is built from TRBV6-1 and TRBJ1-1; D unresolved. Trimming pared 6 bases from V and 0 bases from J, leaving 14 bases between. Germline values: CDR1 MNHNS, CDR2 SASEGT. This CDR3 has 15 residues. The CDR3 is CASRAGFSMNTEAFF. The CDR3 bases are TGTGCCAGCAGAGCAGGTTTTTCCATGAACACTGAAGCTTTCTTT.

This chain connects TRBV6-6 to TRBJ1-3; no firm D call. CDR1 and CDR2 (germline): MNHNY, SVGAGI (reference sequence). The CDR3 runs 16 residues. Trimming took 0 bases from V and 0 from J, leaving 9 bases between them. CDR3 in amino acids: CASSYSTAVSGNTIYF. The DNA for the CDR3 is TGTGCCAGCAGTTACTCGACGGCAGTCTCTGGAAACACCATATATTTT.

The V call is TRBV7-9, the J call TRBJ2-2; D remains unclear. Germline V gene lookup returns CDR1 SEHNR and CDR2 FQNEAQ (reference sequence). The CDR3 runs to 11 residues. V lost 8 bases and J 6 bases, leaving 7 bases between the germline ends. As DNA, the CDR3 is TGTGCCAGCCTTACCCCCGGGGAGCTGTTTTTT. Translated: CASLTPGELFF.

The chain uses TRBV27 and TRBJ2-5; TRBD1 might be the D (5 bases). The CDR3 sequence is 13 residues long. Trimming left V 6 bases short and J 2 bases short, with 10 bases between. Germline V gives CDR1 MNHEY, CDR2 SMNVEV (reference sequence). The chain's CDR3 is CASRPPGQETQYF. Here the CDR3 DNA reads TGTGCCAGCAGGCCCCCAGGGCAAGAGACCCAGTACTTC.

In this sample, this clone turned up once. Other DNA variants within this sample encode the same CDR3. V usage is TRBV7-9 and J usage is TRBJ2-7; D remains unclear. The CDR3 consists of 13 residues. Germline lookup yields CDR1 SEHNR and CDR2 FQNEAQ (reference sequence). V lost 0 bases and J lost 4, with 7 bases in between. The CDR3 reads CASSLAGRYEQYF. CDR3 nucleotides: TGTGCCAGCAGCTTAGCGGGAAGATACGAGCAGTACTTC.

V and J are TRBV2 and TRBJ2-5; 14 nucleotides align to TRBD2. In germline, CDR1 is SNHLY, CDR2 FYNNEI. This CDR3 has 17 amino acids. The ends lost 6 bases at V and 5 bases at J; junction bases unmatched: 11. The CDR3 coding sequence is TGTGCCAGCAGGGCGGGACTAGCGGGAGAGAGGGGCGAGACCCAGTACTTC. It codes for CASRAGLAGERGETQYF.

The chain has TRBV2 and TRBJ2-1; D may be TRBD2 (5 bases). This CDR3 has 16 amino acids. V lost 8 bases and J lost 14, with 31 bases in between. In germline, CDR1 is SNHLY, CDR2 FYNNEI. CDR3 amino acids: CASLVTLGGLLPGEFF. CDR3 in DNA: TGTGCCAGCTTGGTTACCCTGGGCGGACTTCTACCCGGGGAGTTCTTC.

The chain has TRBV19 and TRBJ2-1, with D tentatively TRBD1 or TRBD2 (5 bases each). This CDR3 comprises 14 residues. Trimming took 7 bases from V and 3 from J, leaving 13 bases between them. Germline values: CDR1 LNHDA, CDR2 SQIVND (reference sequence). The CDR3 DNA sequence: TGTGCCAGTATGGGTCAGGGACGCTACAATGAGCAGTTCTTC. Protein sequence: CASMGQGRYNEQFF.

The V gene is TRBV29-1, the J gene TRBJ2-1; D is ambiguous. CDR1 is SQVTM, CDR2 ANQGSEA, per germline. Deletions cut 6 bases from V and 2 bases from J, with 11 bases between. CDR3 size: 13 residues. The CDR3 here is CSVAPSTYNEQFF. CDR3 coding DNA: TGCAGCGTCGCCCCTTCAACCTACAATGAGCAGTTCTTC.

The chain recombines TRBV27 with TRBJ2-7; 12 bases are a match to TRBD1. The CDR3 covers 17 residues. The germline V gene encodes CDR1 MNHEY and CDR2 SMNVEV (reference sequence). V shed 2 bases and J 3 bases; nucleotides not matched to a gene: 8. CDR3 sequence: CASSLVLGQGAHYEQYF. The CDR3 nucleotides are TGTGCCAGCAGTTTAGTCCTGGGACAGGGGGCCCACTACGAGCAGTACTTC.

This chain joins TRBV15 and TRBJ1-2; D might be TRBD1 (5 bases). This CDR3 contains 13 residues. In germline, CDR1 is LNHNV, CDR2 YYDKDF (reference sequence). V lost 0 bases to trimming and J lost 6 bases, with 8 bases between them. The CDR3 region is CATSRDGTHGYTF. CDR3 sequence (DNA): TGTGCCACCAGCAGAGATGGGACGCATGGCTACACCTTC.

This chain connects TRBV7-8 to TRBJ2-2; 11 positions agree with TRBD2. Germline-derived CDR1 and CDR2 are SGHVS and FQNEAQ. V was clipped by 3 bases and J by 5 bases; unmatched bases: 11. The CDR3 totals 18 residues. The DNA for the CDR3 is TGTGCCAGCAGCTTGGTATCACTAGCGGGAGTATGGACCGGGGAGCTGTTTTTT. Translation gives CASSLVSLAGVWTGELFF.

CDR3 DNA: TGTGCCAGTAGTACCCTCCCCGGCTCCTACAATGAGCAGTTCTTC. Protein product: CASSTLPGSYNEQFF. V usage is TRBV19 and J usage is TRBJ2-1; D is unresolved. CDR1 is LNHDA, CDR2 SQIVND, per germline (reference sequence). V was trimmed by 4 bases and J by 0 bases, leaving 10 bases between them. This CDR3 region has 15 residues.

The rearrangement links TRBV28 to TRBJ2-1; 7 nucleotides match TRBD2. CDR1 and CDR2 (germline): MDHEN, SYDVKM. Trimming at V came to 3 bases and at J to 2 bases, leaving 1 base not matched to a gene. The CDR3 totals 14 residues. The CDR3 protein is CASSFRGAYNEQFF. CDR3 DNA sequence: TGTGCCAGCAGTTTCCGGGGGGCCTACAATGAGCAGTTCTTC.